The TCR beta chain described here comes from a study of T-cell reconstitution after alpha-beta-depleted transplantation in children. This clonotype was picked up many times. TCRbeta library construction was performed incorporating unique molecular identifiers. One entry per CDR3 protein, called by TCRdb with MiXCR from the PCR reads. The data show roughly 300,000 distinct CDR3 sequences, around 9.6% seen once. The sample in question was PBMCs from the stem cell graft donor, obtained from the stem cell graft. This TCR came from a human donor who donated a stem cell graft to a child with SCID.

The CDR3 reads CASSRTTGGAQKLFF. CDR3 nucleotide sequence: TGTGCCAGCAGTCGAACGACAGGGGGGGCTCAAAAACTGTTTTTT. This rearrangement joins TRBV14 to TRBJ1-4; 9 bases map to TRBD1. CDR1 is SGHDN, CDR2 FVKESK, per germline. V shed 6 bases, J shed 9 bases, and the junction held 11 bases outside the gene matches. The CDR3 spans 15 residues.